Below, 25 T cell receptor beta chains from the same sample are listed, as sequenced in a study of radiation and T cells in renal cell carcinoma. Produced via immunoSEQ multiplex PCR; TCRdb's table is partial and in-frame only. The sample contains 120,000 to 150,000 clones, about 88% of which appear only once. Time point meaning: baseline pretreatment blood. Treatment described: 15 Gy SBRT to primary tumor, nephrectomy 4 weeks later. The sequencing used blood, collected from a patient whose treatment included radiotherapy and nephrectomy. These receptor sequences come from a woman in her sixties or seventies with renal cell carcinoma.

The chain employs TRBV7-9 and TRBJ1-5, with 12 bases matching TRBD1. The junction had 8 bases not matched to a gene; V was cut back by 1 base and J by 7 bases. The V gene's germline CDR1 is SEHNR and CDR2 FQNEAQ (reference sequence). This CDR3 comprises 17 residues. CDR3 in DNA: TGTGCCAGCAGCTTAGAAGGGACAGGGGGCGTGGGGCAGCCCCAGCATTTT. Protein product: CASSLEGTGGVGQPQHF.

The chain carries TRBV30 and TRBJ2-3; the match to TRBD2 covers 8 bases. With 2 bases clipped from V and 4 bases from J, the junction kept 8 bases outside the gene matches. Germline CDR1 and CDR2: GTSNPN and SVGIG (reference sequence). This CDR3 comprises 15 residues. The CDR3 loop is CAWSPAGAGADTQYF. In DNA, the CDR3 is TGTGCCTGGAGTCCAGCGGGGGCCGGGGCAGATACGCAGTATTTT.

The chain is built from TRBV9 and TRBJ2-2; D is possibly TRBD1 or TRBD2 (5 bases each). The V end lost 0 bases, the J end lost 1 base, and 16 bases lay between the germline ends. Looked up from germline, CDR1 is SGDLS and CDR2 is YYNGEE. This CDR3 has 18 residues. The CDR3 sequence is CASSVASRGSQNTGELFF. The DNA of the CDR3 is TGTGCCAGCAGCGTAGCTTCCCGGGGCAGCCAGAACACCGGGGAGCTGTTTTTT.

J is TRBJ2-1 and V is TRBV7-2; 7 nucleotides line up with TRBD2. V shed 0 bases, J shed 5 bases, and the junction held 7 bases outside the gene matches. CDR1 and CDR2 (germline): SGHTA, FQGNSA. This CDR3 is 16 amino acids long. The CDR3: CASSLASRGTNNEQFF. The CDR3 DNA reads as TGTGCCAGCAGCTTAGCGTCCCGCGGGACTAACAATGAGCAGTTCTTC.

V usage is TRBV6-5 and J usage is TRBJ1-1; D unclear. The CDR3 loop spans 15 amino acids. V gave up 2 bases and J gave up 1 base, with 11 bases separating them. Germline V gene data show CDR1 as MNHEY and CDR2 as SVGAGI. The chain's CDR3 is CASSYPANGNTEAFF. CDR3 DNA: TGTGCCAGCAGTTACCCGGCAAATGGGAACACTGAAGCTTTCTTT.

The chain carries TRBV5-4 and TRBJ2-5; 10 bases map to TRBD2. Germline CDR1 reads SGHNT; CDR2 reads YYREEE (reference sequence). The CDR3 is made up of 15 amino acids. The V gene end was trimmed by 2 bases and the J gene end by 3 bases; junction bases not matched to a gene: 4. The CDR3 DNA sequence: TGTGCCAGCAGCTTTCAGCGGGGGGGAAAAGAGACCCAGTACTTC. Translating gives CASSFQRGGKETQYF.

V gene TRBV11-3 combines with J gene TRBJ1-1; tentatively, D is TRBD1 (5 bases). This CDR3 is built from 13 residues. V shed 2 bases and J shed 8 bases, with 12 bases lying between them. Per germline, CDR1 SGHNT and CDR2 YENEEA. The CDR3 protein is CASSLRQPMEAFF. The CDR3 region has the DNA TGTGCCAGCAGCTTAAGACAGCCAATGGAAGCTTTCTTT.

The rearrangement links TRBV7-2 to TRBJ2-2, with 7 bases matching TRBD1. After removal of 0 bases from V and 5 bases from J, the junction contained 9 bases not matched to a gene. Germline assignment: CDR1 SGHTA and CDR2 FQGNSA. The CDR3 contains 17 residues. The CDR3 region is CASSLAPAGGRTGELFF. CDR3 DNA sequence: TGTGCCAGCAGCTTAGCGCCGGCAGGGGGTCGGACCGGGGAGCTGTTTTTT.

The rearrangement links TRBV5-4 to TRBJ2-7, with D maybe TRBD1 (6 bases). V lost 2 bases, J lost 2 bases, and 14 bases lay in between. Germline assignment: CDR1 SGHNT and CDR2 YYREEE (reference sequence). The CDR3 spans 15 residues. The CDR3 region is CASSFGGGLTYEQYF. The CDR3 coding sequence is TGTGCCAGCAGCTTCGGTGGGGGCCTTACCTACGAGCAGTACTTC.

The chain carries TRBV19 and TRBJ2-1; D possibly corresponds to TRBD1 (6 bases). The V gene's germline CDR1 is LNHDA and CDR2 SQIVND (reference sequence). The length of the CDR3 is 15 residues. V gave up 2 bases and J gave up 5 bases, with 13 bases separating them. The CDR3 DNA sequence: TGTGCCAGTAGTATACCCGGGACAAGAGACAATGAGCAGTTCTTC. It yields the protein CASSIPGTRDNEQFF. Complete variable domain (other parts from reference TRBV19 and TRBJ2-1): DGGITQSPKYLFRKEGQNVTLSCEQNLNHDAMYWYRQDPGQGLRLIYYSQIVNDFQKGDIAEGYSVSREKKESFPLTVTSAQKNPTAFYLCASSIPGTRDNEQFFGPGTRLTVL.

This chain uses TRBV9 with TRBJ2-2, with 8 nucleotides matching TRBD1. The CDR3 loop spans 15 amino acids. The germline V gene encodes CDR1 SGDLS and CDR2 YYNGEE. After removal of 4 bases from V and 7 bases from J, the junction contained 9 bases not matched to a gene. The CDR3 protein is CASSLRTGPGGELFF. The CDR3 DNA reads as TGTGCCAGCAGCTTAAGGACAGGGCCCGGCGGGGAGCTGTTTTTT.

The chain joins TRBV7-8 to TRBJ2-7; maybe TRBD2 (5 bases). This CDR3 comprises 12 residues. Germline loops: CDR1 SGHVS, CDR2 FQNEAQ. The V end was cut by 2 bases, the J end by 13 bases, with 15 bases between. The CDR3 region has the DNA TGTGCCAGCAGCTTACGTACGGGGTCGGGCTACTTC. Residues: CASSLRTGSGYF.

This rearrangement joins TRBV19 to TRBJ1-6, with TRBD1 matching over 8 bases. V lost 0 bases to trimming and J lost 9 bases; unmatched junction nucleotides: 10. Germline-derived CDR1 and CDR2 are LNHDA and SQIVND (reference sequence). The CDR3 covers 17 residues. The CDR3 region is CASSIDPGQGRGSPLHF. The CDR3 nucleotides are TGTGCCAGTAGTATAGACCCCGGACAGGGTCGAGGTTCACCCCTCCACTTT.

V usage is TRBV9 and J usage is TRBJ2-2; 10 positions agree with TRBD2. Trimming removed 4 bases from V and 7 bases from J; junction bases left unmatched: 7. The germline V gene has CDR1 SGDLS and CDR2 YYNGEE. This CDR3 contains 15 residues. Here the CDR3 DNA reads TGTGCCAGCAGCTCCCTAGCGGGGGCGGTCGGGGAGCTGTTTTTT. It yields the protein CASSSLAGAVGELFF.

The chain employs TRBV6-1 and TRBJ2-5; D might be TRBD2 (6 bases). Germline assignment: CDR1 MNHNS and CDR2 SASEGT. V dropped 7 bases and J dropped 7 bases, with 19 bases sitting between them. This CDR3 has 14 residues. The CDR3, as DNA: TGTGCCAGCATCCGGGTGGGGGGTGTAGGGACCCAGTACTTC. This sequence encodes CASIRVGGVGTQYF.

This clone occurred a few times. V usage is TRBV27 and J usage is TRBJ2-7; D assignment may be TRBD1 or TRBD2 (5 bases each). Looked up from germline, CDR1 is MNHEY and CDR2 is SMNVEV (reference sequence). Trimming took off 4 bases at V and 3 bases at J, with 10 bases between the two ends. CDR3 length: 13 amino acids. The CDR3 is CASSSWDLYEQYF. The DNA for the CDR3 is TGTGCCAGCAGTTCTTGGGACCTCTACGAGCAGTACTTC.

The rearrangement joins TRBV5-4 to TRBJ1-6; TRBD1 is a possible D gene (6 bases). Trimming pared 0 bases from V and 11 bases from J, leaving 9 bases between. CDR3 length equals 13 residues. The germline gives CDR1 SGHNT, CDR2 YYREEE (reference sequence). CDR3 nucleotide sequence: TGTGCCAGCAGCTTGGACAGGGTGGCACCCCTCCACTTT. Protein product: CASSLDRVAPLHF.

The CDR3: CASSGAGGRNNQPQHF. The CDR3 DNA is TGTGCCAGCAGTGGGGCAGGGGGCAGAAACAATCAGCCCCAGCATTTT. The chain recombines TRBV6-1 with TRBJ1-5, with TRBD1 matching over 8 bases. With V trimmed by 4 bases and J by 3 bases, 8 bases remained unmatched. Germline V gene data show CDR1 as MNHNS and CDR2 as SASEGT. CDR3 size: 16 residues.

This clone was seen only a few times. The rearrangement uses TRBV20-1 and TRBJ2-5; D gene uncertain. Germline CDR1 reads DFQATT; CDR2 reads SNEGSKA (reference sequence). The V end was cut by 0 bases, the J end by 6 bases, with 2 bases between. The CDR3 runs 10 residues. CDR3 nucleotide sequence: TGCAGTGCTAGAGACCAGACCCAGTACTTC. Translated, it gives CSARDQTQYF.

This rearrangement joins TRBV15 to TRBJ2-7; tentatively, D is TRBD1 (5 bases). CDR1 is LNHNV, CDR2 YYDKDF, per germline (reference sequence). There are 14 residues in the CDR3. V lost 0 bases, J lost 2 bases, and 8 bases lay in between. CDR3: CATSRDGATYEQYF. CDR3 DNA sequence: TGTGCCACCAGCAGAGATGGGGCAACCTACGAGCAGTACTTC.

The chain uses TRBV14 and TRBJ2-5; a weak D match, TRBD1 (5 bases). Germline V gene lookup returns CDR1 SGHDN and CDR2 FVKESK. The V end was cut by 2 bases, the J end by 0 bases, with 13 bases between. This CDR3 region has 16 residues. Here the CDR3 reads CASSQLLQGYQETQYF. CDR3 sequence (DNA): TGTGCCAGCAGCCAACTATTGCAGGGCTACCAAGAGACCCAGTACTTC.

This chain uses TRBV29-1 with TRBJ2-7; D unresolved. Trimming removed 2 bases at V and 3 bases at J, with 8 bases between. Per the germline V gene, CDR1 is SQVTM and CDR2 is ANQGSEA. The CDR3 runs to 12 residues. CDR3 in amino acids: CSVELWGYEQYF. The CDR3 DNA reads TGCAGCGTTGAATTATGGGGCTACGAGCAGTACTTC.

The CDR3 coding sequence is TGTGCCACCAGCCCTGAACAGGGAAATGAAAAACTGTTTTTT. The encoded protein is CATSPEQGNEKLFF. The chain joins TRBV15 to TRBJ1-4, with D perhaps matching TRBD1 (6 bases). Germline CDR1 reads LNHNV; CDR2 reads YYDKDF (reference sequence). The ends were cut back, 5 bases at V and 5 bases at J, with 12 bases in the middle. This CDR3 contains 14 residues.

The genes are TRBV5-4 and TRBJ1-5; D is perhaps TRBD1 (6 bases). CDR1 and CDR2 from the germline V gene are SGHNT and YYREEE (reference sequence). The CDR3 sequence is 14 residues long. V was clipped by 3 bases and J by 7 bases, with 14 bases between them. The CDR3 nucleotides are TGTGCCAGCAGCTCCACAGGGACTGGACAGCCCCAGCATTTT. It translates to CASSSTGTGQPQHF.

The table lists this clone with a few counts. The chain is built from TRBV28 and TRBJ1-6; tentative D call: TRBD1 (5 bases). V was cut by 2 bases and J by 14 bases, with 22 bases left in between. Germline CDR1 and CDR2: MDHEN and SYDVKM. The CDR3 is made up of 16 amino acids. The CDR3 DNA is TGTGCCAGCAGTTTAAGGGCCCAGGGACCCTTGGGGACCCTCCACTTT. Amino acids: CASSLRAQGPLGTLHF.